The 18 T cell receptor beta chains below all came from one sample that was sequenced in a study of cytomegalovirus exposure and HLA in healthy donors. Produced via immunoSEQ multiplex PCR; TCRdb's table is partial and in-frame only. This table has 220,000 or so clones, less than 85% appearing once. Sequenced material: PBMCs. Every receptor here comes from a woman aged 18-29 years in good health and CMV-seronegative.

This clone was counted only a few times. The V gene is TRBV19, the J gene TRBJ1-5; 8 bases line up with TRBD1. V lost 5 bases and J lost 2; bases outside the gene matches: 5. The CDR3 has 15 amino acids. Germline V CDR1 and CDR2: LNHDA, SQIVND (reference sequence). The DNA of the CDR3 is TGTGCCAGTAGTCTCGACAGGGGCCGCAATCAGCCCCAGCATTTT. Residues: CASSLDRGRNQPQHF.

The chain has TRBV9 and TRBJ2-5, with 11 positions matching TRBD2. Germline CDR1 reads SGDLS; CDR2 reads YYNGEE. J gave up 4 bases and V 3 bases, and 2 bases lay outside the gene matches. The length of the CDR3 is 14 residues. The CDR3 is CASSGGTSGETQYF. Here the CDR3 DNA reads TGTGCCAGCAGCGGCGGGACTAGCGGAGAGACCCAGTACTTC.

This clone came up once. The gene calls are TRBV19 and TRBJ1-2; 8 bases match TRBD1. Per the germline V gene, CDR1 is LNHDA and CDR2 is SQIVND (reference sequence). The CDR3 is 14 residues long. Germline trimming cut 5 bases from V and 2 bases from J; bases unmatched to any gene: 4. Here the CDR3 DNA reads TGTGCCAGTAGTTCCCACAGGGGGAACTATGGCTACACCTTC. Translated: CASSSHRGNYGYTF.

The chain couples TRBV27 to TRBJ1-5; TRBD1 might be the D (6 bases). The germline V gene has CDR1 MNHEY and CDR2 SMNVEV (reference sequence). The length of the CDR3 is 14 residues. V lost 5 bases to trimming and J lost 5 bases, with 13 bases between them. For the CDR3, the DNA is TGTGCCAGCAGTCTGCGACAGGCTTATCAGCCCCAGCATTTT. Translation gives CASSLRQAYQPQHF.

The J gene is TRBJ2-4, the V gene TRBV27; D unclear. V lost 6 bases, J lost 0 bases, and 6 bases lay in between. Germline CDR1 reads MNHEY; CDR2 reads SMNVEV (reference sequence). The length of the CDR3 is 13 residues. The CDR3, as DNA: TGTGCCAGCAGATCTCTAGCCAAAAACATTCAGTACTTC. This sequence encodes CASRSLAKNIQYF.

The chain carries TRBV6-1 and TRBJ1-2, with a weak D call TRBD1 (6 bases). This CDR3 spans 15 amino acids. Per the germline V gene, CDR1 is MNHNS and CDR2 is SASEGT. V was cut by 3 bases and J by 5 bases, with 16 bases left in between. The CDR3 DNA reads as TGTGCCAGCAGTGAGTGGGGACCGCAGGGGTATGGCTACACCTTC. This gives the protein CASSEWGPQGYGYTF.

The rearrangement uses TRBV10-3 and TRBJ2-1; TRBD2 is a possible D gene (6 bases). The CDR3 is 13 residues long. V dropped 5 bases and J dropped 7 bases, with 12 bases sitting between them. In germline, CDR1 is ENHRY, CDR2 SYGVKD. The DNA for the CDR3 is TGTGCCATCAGTCTGGGAGGAAGTAATGAGCAGTTCTTC. Its translation: CAISLGGSNEQFF.

The genes are TRBV19 and TRBJ1-2; D not resolved. The CDR3 has 15 amino acids. Germline V gene lookup returns CDR1 LNHDA and CDR2 SQIVND (reference sequence). Trimming cost V 3 bases and J 8 bases, with 19 bases left between them. The DNA for the CDR3 is TGTGCCAGTAGTATCTCTTCGGCCGGGATTGGAGGCTACACCTTC. It encodes CASSISSAGIGGYTF.

The chain has TRBV11-2 and TRBJ2-3; tentatively, D is TRBD2 (5 bases). CDR1 and CDR2 from the germline V gene are SGHAT and FQNNGV. The CDR3 is 16 amino acids. Trimming left V 2 bases short and J 0 bases short, with 12 bases between. Written as DNA, the CDR3 is TGTGCCAGCAGCTTATTCCTCAGGACTAGCACAGATACGCAGTATTTT. The encoded protein is CASSLFLRTSTDTQYF.

The chain uses TRBV5-1 and TRBJ2-7; D perhaps matches TRBD1 (6 bases). This CDR3 has 15 amino acids. Trimming took off 4 bases at V and 1 base at J, with 15 bases between the two ends. Germline CDR1 is SGHRS and CDR2 is YFSETQ. CDR3 in amino acids: CASSLRGGESYEQYF. Here the CDR3 DNA reads TGCGCCAGCAGCCTCCGAGGGGGAGAGTCCTACGAGCAGTACTTC.

This chain connects TRBV6-5 to TRBJ2-7; a weak D match, TRBD2 (6 bases). Germline V gene data show CDR1 as MNHEY and CDR2 as SVGAGI. V lost 0 bases and J 5 bases, leaving 8 bases between the germline ends. This CDR3 is built from 13 residues. This CDR3 reads CASSYSGEDEQYF. The DNA of the CDR3 is TGTGCCAGCAGTTACTCCGGGGAGGACGAGCAGTACTTC.

The count of this clone is one. CDR3 residues: CASSLRVGGTGELFF. DNA for the CDR3: TGTGCCAGCAGCTTGAGAGTGGGGGGCACCGGGGAGCTGTTTTTT. The rearrangement uses TRBV7-6 and TRBJ2-2; maybe TRBD2 (6 bases). Per germline, CDR1 SGHVS and CDR2 FNYEAQ. Trimming cost V 3 bases and J 4 bases, with 12 bases left between them. The CDR3 is 15 amino acids.

The genes are TRBV2 and TRBJ2-4, with 9 nucleotides matching TRBD2. The V and J ends lost 3 bases and 7 bases, in that order; junction bases with no gene match: 10. This CDR3 has 16 residues. Germline-derived CDR1 and CDR2 are SNHLY and FYNNEI. Here the CDR3 reads CASSDTLLAGKNIQYF. The CDR3 DNA sequence: TGTGCCAGCAGTGACACCTTGCTAGCGGGGAAGAACATTCAGTACTTC.

The rearrangement uses TRBV5-1 and TRBJ1-1; D is unresolved. V was shortened by 1 base and J by 0 bases, with 7 bases between the two germline ends. The CDR3 is 14 residues long. Germline V lookup: CDR1 SGHRS, CDR2 YFSETQ. The CDR3 DNA follows: TGCGCCAGCAGCTTGCAGAGGCTGAACACTGAAGCTTTCTTT. Encoded protein: CASSLQRLNTEAFF.

Only a few counts were recorded for this clone. The V call is TRBV5-8, the J call TRBJ1-5; tentative D call: TRBD1 (5 bases). Germline CDR1 is SGHTS and CDR2 is YDEGEE. There are 16 residues in the CDR3. Trimming pared 0 bases from V and 5 bases from J, leaving 15 bases between. The DNA for the CDR3 is TGTGCCAGCAGCTTGGCCTATTGGCAGGGAGATCAGCCCCAGCATTTT. Residues: CASSLAYWQGDQPQHF.

The chain joins TRBV4-2 to TRBJ1-3; TRBD1 is a possible D gene (5 bases). V was cut by 1 base and J by 2 bases, with 9 bases left in between. Per germline, CDR1 LGHNA and CDR2 YNFKEQ. This CDR3 contains 15 residues. The DNA of the CDR3 is TGTGCCAGCAGCCAAGTGCAGGGAACTGGAAACACCATATATTTT. This translates into CASSQVQGTGNTIYF.

The chain recombines TRBV13 with TRBJ2-5, with 9 nucleotides matching TRBD1. V trimming: 5 bases; J trimming: 4 bases; junction bases outside the gene matches: 11. Germline CDR1 PRHDT, CDR2 FYEKMQ (reference sequence). This CDR3 spans 16 amino acids. The CDR3 is CASSLPAGTGRETQYF. The DNA for the CDR3 is TGTGCCAGCAGCCTACCGGCCGGGACAGGGAGAGAGACCCAGTACTTC.

The chain recombines TRBV6-1 with TRBJ2-7, with D tentatively TRBD2 (6 bases). Germline-derived CDR1 and CDR2 are MNHNS and SASEGT. The CDR3 consists of 14 residues. V lost 6 bases, J lost 2 bases, and 14 bases lay in between. The CDR3: CASRGTGPTYEQYF. The CDR3 DNA reads as TGTGCCAGCAGGGGGACTGGGCCAACCTACGAGCAGTACTTC.